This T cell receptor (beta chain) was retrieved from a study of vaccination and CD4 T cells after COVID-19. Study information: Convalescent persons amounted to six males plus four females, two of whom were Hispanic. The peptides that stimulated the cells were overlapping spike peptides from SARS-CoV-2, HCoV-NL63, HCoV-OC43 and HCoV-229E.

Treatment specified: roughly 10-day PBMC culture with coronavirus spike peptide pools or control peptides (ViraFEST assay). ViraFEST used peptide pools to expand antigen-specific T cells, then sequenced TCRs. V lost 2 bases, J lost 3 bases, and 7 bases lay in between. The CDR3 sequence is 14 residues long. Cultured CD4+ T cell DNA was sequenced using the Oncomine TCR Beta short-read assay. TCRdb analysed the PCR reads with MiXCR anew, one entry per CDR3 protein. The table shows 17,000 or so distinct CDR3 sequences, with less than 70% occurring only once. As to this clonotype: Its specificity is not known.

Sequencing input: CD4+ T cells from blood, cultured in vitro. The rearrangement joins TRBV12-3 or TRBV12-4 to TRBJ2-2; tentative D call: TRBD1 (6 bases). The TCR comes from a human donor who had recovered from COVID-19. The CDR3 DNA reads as TGTGCCAGCAGTTTACAGGGGTACACCGGGGAGCTGTTTTTT. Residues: CASSLQGYTGELFF.